The source of this T cell receptor (beta chain) is a study of tumor-infiltrating lymphocytes in primary liver carcinoma. This clonotype came up many times. Without any cell sorting, about 19-31 mg of bulk tissue yielded co-extracted RNA and DNA. With around 450 ng total RNA as template and a constant-region primer, TCR beta cDNA was made. Libraries for TCR beta were built through three nested multiplex PCR rounds, which together made up a slightly modified ARM-PCR procedure. In TCRdb, the multiplex PCR reads were re-called with MiXCR into one record per CDR3 protein. The profile shows 100,000 or so distinct CDR3 sequences, roughly 69% of them singletons. This TCR came from a woman aged 55-69 years with primary liver carcinoma and hepatitis B virus infection. The sequencing sample was made of liver tumor tissue from sampling region 5. Sample subset: tumor region T5, tumor centre.

CDR3: CASSLGENSPLHF. As DNA, the CDR3 is TGTGCCAGCAGCTTGGGGGAAAATTCACCCCTCCACTTT. The rearrangement joins TRBV7-9 to TRBJ1-6, with D possibly being TRBD1 (5 bases). This CDR3 is built from 13 residues. Germline CDR1 reads SEHNR; CDR2 reads FQNEAQ (reference sequence). V lost 3 bases, J lost 7 bases, and 7 bases lay in between.